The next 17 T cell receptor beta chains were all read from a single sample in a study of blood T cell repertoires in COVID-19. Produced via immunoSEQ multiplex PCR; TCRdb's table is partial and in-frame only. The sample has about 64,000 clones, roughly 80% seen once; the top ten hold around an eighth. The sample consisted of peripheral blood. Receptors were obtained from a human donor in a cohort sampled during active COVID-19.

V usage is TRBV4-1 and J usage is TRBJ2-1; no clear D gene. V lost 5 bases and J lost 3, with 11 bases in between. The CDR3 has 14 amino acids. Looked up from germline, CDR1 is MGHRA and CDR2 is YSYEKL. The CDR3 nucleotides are TGCGCCAGCAGCATCGACATAGACTACAATGAGCAGTTCTTC. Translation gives CASSIDIDYNEQFF.

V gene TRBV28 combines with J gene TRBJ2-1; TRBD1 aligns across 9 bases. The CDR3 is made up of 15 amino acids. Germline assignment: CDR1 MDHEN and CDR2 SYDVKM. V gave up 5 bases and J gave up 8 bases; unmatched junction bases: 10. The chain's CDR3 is CASSALVQGADEQFF. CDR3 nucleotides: TGTGCCAGCAGTGCACTAGTACAGGGGGCTGATGAGCAGTTCTTC.

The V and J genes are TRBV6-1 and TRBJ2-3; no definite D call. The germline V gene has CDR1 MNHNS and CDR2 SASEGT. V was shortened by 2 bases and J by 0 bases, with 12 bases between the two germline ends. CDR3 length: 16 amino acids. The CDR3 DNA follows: TGTGCCAGCAGTGAACAAGGCGGAACTAGCACAGATACGCAGTATTTT. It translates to CASSEQGGTSTDTQYF.

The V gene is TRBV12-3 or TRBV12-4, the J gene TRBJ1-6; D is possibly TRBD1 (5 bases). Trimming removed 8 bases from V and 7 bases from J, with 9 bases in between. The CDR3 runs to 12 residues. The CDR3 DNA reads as TGTGCCAGCGCGACAGCAAATTCACCCCTCCACTTT. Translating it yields CASATANSPLHF.

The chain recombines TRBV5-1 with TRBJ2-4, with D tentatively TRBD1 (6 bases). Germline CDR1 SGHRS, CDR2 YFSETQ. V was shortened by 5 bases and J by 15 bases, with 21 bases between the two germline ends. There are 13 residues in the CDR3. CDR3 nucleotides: TGCGCCAGCAGTTTGCCCTATCAGGGGAGTCTGTACTTC. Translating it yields CASSLPYQGSLYF.

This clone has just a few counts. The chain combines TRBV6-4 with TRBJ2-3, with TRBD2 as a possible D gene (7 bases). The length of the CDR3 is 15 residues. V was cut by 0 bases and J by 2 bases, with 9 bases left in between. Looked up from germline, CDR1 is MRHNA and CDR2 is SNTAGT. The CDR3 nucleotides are TGTGCCAGCAGTGACTCGGGGGGGGCCACAGATACGCAGTATTTT. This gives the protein CASSDSGGATDTQYF.

The CDR3 sequence is CASSSTGGAGSPLHF. Here the CDR3 DNA reads TGTGCCAGCAGTTCCACAGGGGGCGCCGGTTCACCCCTCCACTTT. V and J are TRBV7-8 and TRBJ1-6; 9 positions match TRBD1. Germline trimming cut 6 bases from V and 9 bases from J; bases unmatched to any gene: 9. Germline assignment: CDR1 SGHVS and CDR2 FQNEAQ. The CDR3 consists of 15 residues.

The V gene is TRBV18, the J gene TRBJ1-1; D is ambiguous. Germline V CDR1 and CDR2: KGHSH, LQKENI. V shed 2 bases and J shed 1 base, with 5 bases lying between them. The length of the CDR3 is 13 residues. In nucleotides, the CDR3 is TGTGCCAGCTCACCAGACAAGAACACTGAAGCTTTCTTT. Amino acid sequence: CASSPDKNTEAFF.

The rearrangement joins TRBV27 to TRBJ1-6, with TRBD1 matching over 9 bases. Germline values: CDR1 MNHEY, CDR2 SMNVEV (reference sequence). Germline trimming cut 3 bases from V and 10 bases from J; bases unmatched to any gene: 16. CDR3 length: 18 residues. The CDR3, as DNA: TGTGCCAGCAGTTTTTCACCGACAGGACAGGGGAGGTGGTCACCCCTCCACTTT. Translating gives CASSFSPTGQGRWSPLHF.

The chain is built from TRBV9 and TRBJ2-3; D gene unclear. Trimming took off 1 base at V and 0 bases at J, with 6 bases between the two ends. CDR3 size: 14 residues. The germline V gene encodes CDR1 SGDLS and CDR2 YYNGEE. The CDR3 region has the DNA TGTGCCAGCAGCGTAAGCTGGAGCACAGATACGCAGTATTTT. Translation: CASSVSWSTDTQYF.

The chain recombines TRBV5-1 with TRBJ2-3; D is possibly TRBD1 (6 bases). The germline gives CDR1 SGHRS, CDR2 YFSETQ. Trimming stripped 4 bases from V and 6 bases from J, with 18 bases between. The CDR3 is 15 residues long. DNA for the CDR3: TGCGCCAGCAGCCCCGGGACACACGCGGCCGATACGCAGTATTTT. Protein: CASSPGTHAADTQYF.

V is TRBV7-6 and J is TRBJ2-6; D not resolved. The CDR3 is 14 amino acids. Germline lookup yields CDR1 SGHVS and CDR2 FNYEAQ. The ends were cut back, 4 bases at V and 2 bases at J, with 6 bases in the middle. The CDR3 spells CASSSLAGANVLTF. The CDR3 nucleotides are TGTGCCAGCAGCTCACTCGCTGGGGCCAACGTCCTGACTTTC.

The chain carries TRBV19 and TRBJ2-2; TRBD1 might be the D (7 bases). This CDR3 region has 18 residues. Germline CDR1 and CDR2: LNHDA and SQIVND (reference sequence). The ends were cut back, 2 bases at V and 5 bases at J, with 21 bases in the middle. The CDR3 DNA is TGTGCCAGTAGTATAAGAGGGTTGCAGGGGGGCAAAACCGGGGAGCTGTTTTTT. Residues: CASSIRGLQGGKTGELFF.

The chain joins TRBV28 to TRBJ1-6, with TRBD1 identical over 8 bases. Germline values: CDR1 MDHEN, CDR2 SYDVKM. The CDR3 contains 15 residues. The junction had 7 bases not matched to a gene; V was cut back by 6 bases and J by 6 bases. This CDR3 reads CASRRQGARNSPLHF. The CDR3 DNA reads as TGTGCCAGCAGGCGTCAGGGGGCACGTAATTCACCCCTCCACTTT. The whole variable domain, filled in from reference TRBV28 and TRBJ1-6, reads DVKVTQSSRYLVKRTGEKVFLECVQDMDHENMFWYRQDPGLGLRLIYFSYDVKMKEKGDIPEGYSVSREKKERFSLILESASTNQTSMYLCASRRQGARNSPLHFGNGTRLTVT.

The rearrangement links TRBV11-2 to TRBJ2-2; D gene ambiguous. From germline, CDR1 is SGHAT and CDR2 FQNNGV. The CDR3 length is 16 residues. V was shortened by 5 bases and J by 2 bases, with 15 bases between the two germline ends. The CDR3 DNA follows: TGTGCCAGCAGCCCTGTTTGGCGGAAAAACACCGGGGAGCTGTTTTTT. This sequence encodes CASSPVWRKNTGELFF. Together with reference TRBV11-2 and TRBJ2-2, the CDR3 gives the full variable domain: EAGVAQSPRYKIIEKRQSVAFWCNPISGHATLYWYQQILGQGPKLLIQFQNNGVVDDSQLPKDRFSAERLKGVDSTLKIQPAKLEDSAVYLCASSPVWRKNTGELFFGEGSRLTVL.

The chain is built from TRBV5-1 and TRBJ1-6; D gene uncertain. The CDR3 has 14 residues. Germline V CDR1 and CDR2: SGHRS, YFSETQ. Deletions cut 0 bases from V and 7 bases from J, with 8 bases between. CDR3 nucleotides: TGCGCCAGCAGCTTGGAACCAGTAAATTCACCCCTCCACTTT. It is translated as CASSLEPVNSPLHF.

The CDR3 nucleotides read TGTGCCTGGAGCGAACAAACGAACACTGAAGCTTTCTTT. Encoded protein: CAWSEQTNTEAFF. The chain combines TRBV30 with TRBJ1-1, with unresolved D. This CDR3 spans 13 amino acids. Trimming left V 3 bases short and J 1 base short, with 9 bases between. CDR1 and CDR2 (germline): GTSNPN, SVGIG (reference sequence).